The 22 T cell receptor beta chains reported below all come from one sample, sequenced in a study of beta chain features in type 1 diabetes. Expressed TCRB transcripts got sequenced, as all isolated RNA was reverse transcribed. The assay was immunoSEQ multiplex PCR, and TCRdb's table has in-frame clones only and misses some. This table has a few hundred thousand clones, over 9.5% appearing once. Sequenced sample: naive CD4+ T cells from blood. The receptor source for this set is a man younger than 35 in good health.

V is TRBV7-3 and J is TRBJ2-2; D may be TRBD2 (6 bases). Germline CDR1 and CDR2: SGHTA and FQGTGA. The CDR3 runs to 13 residues. V dropped 4 bases and J dropped 3 bases, with 6 bases sitting between them. CDR3 in amino acids: CASSSGDTGELFF. The CDR3 DNA follows: TGTGCCAGCAGCTCGGGAGACACCGGGGAGCTGTTTTTT.

This clone was detected only a few times. The chain links TRBV2 to TRBJ2-2; D might be TRBD1 (6 bases). The CDR3 contains 16 residues. CDR1 is SNHLY, CDR2 FYNNEI, per germline. V dropped 6 bases and J dropped 0 bases, with 14 bases sitting between them. The CDR3, as DNA: TGTGCCAGCAGCCCCGACAGGACCTCGAACACCGGGGAGCTGTTTTTT. Encoded protein: CASSPDRTSNTGELFF.

This chain joins TRBV5-1 and TRBJ2-7, with 9 bases matching TRBD1. Germline V gene lookup returns CDR1 SGHRS and CDR2 YFSETQ. V trimming: 4 bases; J trimming: 6 bases; junction bases outside the gene matches: 11. This CDR3 has 15 residues. The CDR3 sequence is CASSGGTGSAGEQYF. Written as DNA, the CDR3 is TGCGCCAGCAGCGGAGGGACAGGGTCAGCGGGCGAGCAGTACTTC.

This clone was picked up a small number of times. The chain combines TRBV27 with TRBJ1-2; 7 bases line up with TRBD1. The V segment lost 4 bases and the J segment 7 bases; nucleotides outside the gene matches: 9. The CDR3 sequence is 14 residues long. The germline V gene encodes CDR1 MNHEY and CDR2 SMNVEV (reference sequence). The CDR3: CASSSQGGAGGYTF. The CDR3 DNA follows: TGTGCCAGCAGTTCCCAAGGGGGCGCCGGTGGCTACACCTTC.

The chain couples TRBV12-5 to TRBJ2-7; D not certain. The CDR3 is 12 amino acids. V lost 2 bases and J 1 base, leaving 3 bases between the germline ends. From germline, CDR1 is LGHNT and CDR2 FRNRAP. Here the CDR3 DNA reads TGTGCTAGTGGTTTGCCTTCCTACGAGCAGTACTTC. This translates into CASGLPSYEQYF.

This clone was counted between two and nine times. The chain recombines TRBV25-1 with TRBJ1-1; D remains ambiguous. Germline assignment: CDR1 MGHDK and CDR2 SYGVNS. The CDR3 sequence is 15 residues long. Trimming took off 0 bases at V and 4 bases at J, with 12 bases between the two ends. This CDR3 is CASSEYEGGGTEAFF. The CDR3 nucleotides read TGTGCCAGCAGTGAATATGAGGGTGGAGGCACTGAAGCTTTCTTT.

This chain connects TRBV7-3 to TRBJ2-7, with 7 bases fitting TRBD2. The CDR3 loop spans 15 amino acids. V lost 2 bases, J lost 4 bases, and 8 bases stayed unmatched. Germline values: CDR1 SGHTA, CDR2 FQGTGA. The CDR3 reads CASSLSASGPYEQYF. The CDR3 region has the DNA TGTGCCAGCAGCTTATCGGCTAGCGGTCCATACGAGCAGTACTTC.

J is TRBJ1-5 and V is TRBV15; D is perhaps TRBD1 (5 bases). Germline loops: CDR1 LNHNV, CDR2 YYDKDF (reference sequence). The V and J ends lost 0 bases and 6 bases respectively, with 9 bases between them. The CDR3 has 14 amino acids. DNA for the CDR3: TGTGCCACCAGCAGAGATCCAGGGTTTCAGCCCCAGCATTTT. It encodes CATSRDPGFQPQHF.

The gene calls are TRBV28 and TRBJ1-2; TRBD1 is a possible D gene (6 bases). Trimming stripped 6 bases from V and 8 bases from J, with 22 bases between. The CDR3 contains 15 residues. Per the germline V gene, CDR1 is MDHEN and CDR2 is SYDVKM. In DNA form, the CDR3 reads TGTGCCAGCAGCTTCACACCCTCAGGGGCTGGAGGCTACACCTTC. Translating it yields CASSFTPSGAGGYTF.

The rearrangement joins TRBV5-1 to TRBJ1-5, with a weak D call TRBD1 (5 bases). V gave up 0 bases and J gave up 0 bases, with 10 bases separating them. CDR1 is SGHRS, CDR2 YFSETQ, per germline. The CDR3 contains 16 residues. Written as DNA, the CDR3 is TGCGCCAGCAGCTTGGGGGGACTGAATAGCAATCAGCCCCAGCATTTT. Residues: CASSLGGLNSNQPQHF.

This chain joins TRBV29-1 and TRBJ2-7; TRBD2 aligns across 9 bases. In germline, CDR1 is SQVTM, CDR2 ANQGSEA. The junction had 11 bases not matched to a gene; V was cut back by 8 bases and J by 6 bases. This CDR3 spans 13 amino acids. The CDR3 loop is CSMTIAGDGEQYF. The CDR3 nucleotides are TGCAGCATGACGATAGCGGGAGATGGCGAGCAGTACTTC.

V is TRBV7-9 and J is TRBJ2-1; 11 bases are a match to TRBD2. Germline CDR1 SEHNR, CDR2 FQNEAQ (reference sequence). With 3 bases clipped from V and 11 bases from J, the junction kept 6 bases outside the gene matches. CDR3 length: 14 residues. The CDR3 DNA sequence: TGTGCCAGCAGCTTTTCACTAGCGGGGGAGAAGCAGTTCTTC. Protein: CASSFSLAGEKQFF.

This clone has more than one count but fewer than ten. This chain links TRBV7-9 with TRBJ2-6; 9 positions agree with TRBD1. The germline V gene has CDR1 SEHNR and CDR2 FQNEAQ (reference sequence). The V gene end was trimmed by 4 bases and the J gene end by 2 bases; junction bases not matched to a gene: 9. The CDR3 is made up of 18 amino acids. CDR3 nucleotides: TGTGCCAGCAGCTCGTCGACAGGGGGAGTTACTGGGGCCAACGTCCTGACTTTC. It codes for CASSSSTGGVTGANVLTF.

This clone occurred a few times. The chain joins TRBV19 to TRBJ1-5; the D is unclear. Germline V gene data show CDR1 as LNHDA and CDR2 as SQIVND (reference sequence). V lost 5 bases, J lost 4 bases, and 18 bases lay in between. CDR3 length: 16 residues. The CDR3, as DNA: TGTGCCAGTAGTGTATTCGGTGGAGGGCATAATCAGCCCCAGCATTTT. Translation: CASSVFGGGHNQPQHF.

This clone has just a few counts. This chain links TRBV28 with TRBJ2-7, with a weak D call TRBD1 (6 bases). Trimming stripped 5 bases from V and 1 base from J, with 15 bases between. This CDR3 spans 15 amino acids. The germline CDR1 and CDR2 sequences are MDHEN and SYDVKM. The CDR3 coding sequence is TGTGCCAGCAGTCCCCCCGGGACACCATCCTACGAGCAGTACTTC. Translated, it gives CASSPPGTPSYEQYF.

This clone was found a few times. The CDR3 protein is CASSFSRDRGYEQYF. The DNA for the CDR3 is TGTGCCAGCAGCTTTAGCCGGGACAGGGGCTACGAGCAGTACTTC. The chain joins TRBV7-2 to TRBJ2-7; 10 bases line up with TRBD1. This CDR3 comprises 15 residues. The germline gives CDR1 SGHTA, CDR2 FQGNSA. The V gene end was trimmed by 3 bases and the J gene end by 3 bases; junction bases not matched to a gene: 5.

The rearrangement links TRBV30 to TRBJ2-7; a weak D match, TRBD2 (6 bases). V lost 5 bases and J 5 bases, leaving 13 bases between the germline ends. Germline V gene sequence: CDR1 GTSNPN, CDR2 SVGIG (reference sequence). The CDR3 consists of 12 residues. This chain's CDR3 is CAWARLGDEQYF. The CDR3, as DNA: TGTGCCTGGGCCCGACTAGGGGACGAGCAGTACTTC.

This rearrangement joins TRBV28 to TRBJ1-2; 7 nucleotides match TRBD1. The V gene's germline CDR1 is MDHEN and CDR2 SYDVKM. This CDR3 contains 15 residues. Unmatched junction bases numbered 9, after V lost 6 bases and J lost 2 bases. The CDR3 reads CASRSPGTVNYGYTF. CDR3 bases: TGTGCCAGCAGGTCTCCCGGGACAGTGAACTATGGCTACACCTTC.

The gene calls are TRBV19 and TRBJ1-4, with TRBD1 identical over 8 bases. J lost 5 bases, V lost 9 bases, and 11 bases had no gene match. This CDR3 is built from 15 residues. Germline loops: CDR1 LNHDA, CDR2 SQIVND (reference sequence). The CDR3 DNA follows: TGTGCCAGCACCAAGGCGAGACAGGGGAATGAAAAACTGTTTTTT. Translating it yields CASTKARQGNEKLFF.

The rearrangement joins TRBV9 to TRBJ2-2; 7 positions agree with TRBD1. This CDR3 is built from 16 residues. Germline loops: CDR1 SGDLS, CDR2 YYNGEE. V shed 1 base and J 7 bases; nucleotides not matched to a gene: 10. The CDR3, as DNA: TGTGCCAGCAGCGTAAGGGGAGAGGGGGCTGGCGGGGAGCTGTTTTTT. It specifies CASSVRGEGAGGELFF. Drawing the rest from reference TRBV9 and TRBJ2-2, the complete variable domain is DSGVTQTPKHLITATGQRVTLRCSPRSGDLSVYWYQQSLDQGLQFLIQYYNGEERAKGNILERFSAQQFPDLHSELNLSSLELGDSALYFCASSVRGEGAGGELFFGEGSRLTVL.

The chain employs TRBV6-5 and TRBJ2-1, with 13 bases matching TRBD2. CDR3 length equals 14 residues. Germline V lookup: CDR1 MNHEY, CDR2 SVGAGI. With 4 bases clipped from V and 10 bases from J, the junction kept 4 bases outside the gene matches. CDR3 residues: CASSWTSGGGEQFF. The DNA of the CDR3 is TGTGCCAGCAGTTGGACTAGCGGGGGCGGCGAGCAGTTCTTC.

This clone was observed a handful of times. The rearrangement uses TRBV4-1 and TRBJ2-3, with D unclear. Trimming left V 2 bases short and J 6 bases short, with 12 bases between. Germline V gene data show CDR1 as MGHRA and CDR2 as YSYEKL. The CDR3 runs 14 residues. Here the CDR3 reads CASSQPESTDTQYF. The CDR3 region has the DNA TGCGCCAGCAGCCAACCTGAATCTACGGATACGCAGTATTTT.